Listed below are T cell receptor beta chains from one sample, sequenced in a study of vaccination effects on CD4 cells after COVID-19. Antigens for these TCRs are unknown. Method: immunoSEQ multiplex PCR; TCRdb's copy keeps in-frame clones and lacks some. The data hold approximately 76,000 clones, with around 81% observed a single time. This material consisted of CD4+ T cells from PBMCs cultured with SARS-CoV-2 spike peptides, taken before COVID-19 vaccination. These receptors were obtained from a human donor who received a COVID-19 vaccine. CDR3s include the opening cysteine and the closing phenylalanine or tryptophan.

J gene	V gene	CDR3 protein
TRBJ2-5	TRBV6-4	CASSDTPLATQYF
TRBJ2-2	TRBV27	CASTRSTGELFF
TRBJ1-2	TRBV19	CASSMTGGYYGYTF
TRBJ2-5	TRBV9	CASSPGQGKETQYF
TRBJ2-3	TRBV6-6	CASSSLRTDTQYF
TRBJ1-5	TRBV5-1	CASSLAPGGNQPQHF
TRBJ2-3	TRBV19	CATTRWGVGTDTQYF
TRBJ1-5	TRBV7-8	CASSLAAGAQPQHF
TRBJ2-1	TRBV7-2	CASSYILLRDRGTDEQFF
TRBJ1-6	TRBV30	CAWRDRASYNSPLHF
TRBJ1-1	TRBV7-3	CASSATVNTEAFF
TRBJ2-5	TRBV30	CAWSLAPGGETQYF
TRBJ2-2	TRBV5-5	CASSTLGLSPSNTGELFF
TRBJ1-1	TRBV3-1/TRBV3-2	CASSPQGASDTEAFF
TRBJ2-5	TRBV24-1	CATSDAGQFQETQYF
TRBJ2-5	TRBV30	CAWSVRETQYF
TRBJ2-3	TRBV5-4	CASSLRRGTSTDTQYF
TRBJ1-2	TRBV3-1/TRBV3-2	CASSQPVRGYGYTF
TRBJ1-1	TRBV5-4	CASSVVTGMIAEAFF
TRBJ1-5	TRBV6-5	CASSYSRFGQPQHF
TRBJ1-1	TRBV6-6	CASSYGGQPFTEAFF
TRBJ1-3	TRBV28	CASREGLSVSGNTIYF
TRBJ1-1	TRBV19	CASGVAWATEAFF
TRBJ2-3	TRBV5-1	CASSLGDAGGTDTQYF
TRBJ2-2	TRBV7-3	CASSGGHDTGELFF
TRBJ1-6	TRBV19	CASNQGQGARNSPLHF
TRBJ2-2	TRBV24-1	CATSDLLAGGELFF
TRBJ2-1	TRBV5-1	CASSLGQGGHNEQFF
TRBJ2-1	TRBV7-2	CASSLVSLLSSSYNEQFF
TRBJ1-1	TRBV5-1	CASSLTTGLSEAFF
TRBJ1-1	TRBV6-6	CASSDKTAFF
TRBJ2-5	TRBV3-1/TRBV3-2	CASSQVQGRETQYF
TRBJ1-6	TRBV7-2	CASSQRQGGGSPLHF
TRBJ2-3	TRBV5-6	CASSTGQGADTQYF
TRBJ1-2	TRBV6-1	CASSEVIYGYTF
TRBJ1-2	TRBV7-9	CASSKGDTGYTF
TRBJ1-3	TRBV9	CASSVEKDGNTIYF